The 9 T cell receptor beta chains below all came from one sample that was sequenced in a study of patients and donors after allogeneic stem cell transplantation. TCRdb recomputed calls from the RT-PCR reads with MiXCR, one row per CDR3 protein. The sample includes some 40,000 distinct CDR3 sequences, roughly 30% of them seen just once. The specimen sequenced was blood, either unsorted or a sorted T cell fraction (not recorded which). The receptors were gathered from a human donor who was either an allogeneic HSCT recipient or a stem cell or donor lymphocyte infusion donor (not recorded which). It is not recorded whose cells these are; they may come from a transplant donor.

This rearrangement joins TRBV28 to TRBJ2-7; D not certain. Germline V CDR1 and CDR2: MDHEN, SYDVKM. The CDR3 totals 12 residues. V lost 2 bases, J lost 7 bases, and 9 bases lay in between. The CDR3 sequence: CASSLMPQEQYF. The CDR3 DNA reads as TGTGCCAGCAGTTTAATGCCTCAAGAGCAGTACTTC.

The chain carries TRBV6-5 and TRBJ1-2; 11 nucleotides align to TRBD1. The V and J ends lost 5 bases and 7 bases, in that order; junction bases with no gene match: 9. Germline V gives CDR1 MNHEY, CDR2 SVGAGI. The CDR3 consists of 15 residues. The CDR3 protein is CASSRPDRGLTGYTF. As DNA, the CDR3 is TGTGCCAGCAGTCGCCCGGACAGGGGGCTAACTGGCTACACCTTC.

This clonotype has only a few counts. The chain has TRBV5-1 and TRBJ1-1; 7 bases align to TRBD1. This CDR3 spans 16 amino acids. J lost 0 bases, V lost 6 bases, and 11 bases had no gene match. The germline gives CDR1 SGHRS, CDR2 YFSETQ. In DNA form, the CDR3 reads TGCGCCAGCACCCTCTCAGGGGGGAGAATGAACACTGAAGCTTTCTTT. Translated: CASTLSGGRMNTEAFF.

The chain carries TRBV20-1 and TRBJ2-4; no definite D call. The CDR3 loop spans 8 amino acids. CDR1 is DFQATT and CDR2 is SNEGSKA in the germline V gene (reference sequence). This chain's CDR3 is CNENIQYF. CDR3 in DNA: TGCAACGAAAACATTCAGTACTTC.

The chain has TRBV20-1 and TRBJ2-7; D is unclear. Germline V lookup: CDR1 DFQATT, CDR2 SNEGSKA (reference sequence). The CDR3 length is 14 residues. Trimming stripped 3 bases from V and 0 bases from J, with 12 bases between. In DNA form, the CDR3 reads TGCAGTGCTAGTCCCCAGGCCAGCTCCTACGAGCAGTACTTC. Translating gives CSASPQASSYEQYF.

The genes are TRBV29-1 and TRBJ2-3, with a possible D match to TRBD2 (6 bases). This CDR3 region has 14 residues. V dropped 6 bases and J dropped 0 bases, with 13 bases sitting between them. The germline gives CDR1 SQVTM, CDR2 ANQGSEA. The CDR3 reads CSVVAVSSTDTQYF. In DNA, the CDR3 is TGCAGCGTAGTAGCGGTATCTAGCACAGATACGCAGTATTTT.

This clonotype appeared many times. The J gene is TRBJ2-1, the V gene TRBV2, with 10 bases matching TRBD2. V lost 7 bases to trimming and J lost 12 bases; unmatched junction nucleotides: 3. The CDR3 is 11 amino acids. Germline V gene sequence: CDR1 SNHLY, CDR2 FYNNEI. CDR3 loop: CASTSGSTQFF. CDR3 sequence (DNA): TGTGCCAGCACTAGCGGGAGTACGCAGTTCTTC.

The table lists this clonotype with a count of one. The gene calls are TRBV12-3 or TRBV12-4 and TRBJ2-7; D remains ambiguous. Trimming pared 3 bases from V and 2 bases from J, leaving 14 bases between. The CDR3 has 15 residues. The CDR3 DNA sequence: TGTGCCAGCAGTTTGACCCCGTCTGCAGCCTACGAGCAGTACTTC. Protein product: CASSLTPSAAYEQYF.

The chain links TRBV28 to TRBJ2-7; 14 positions match TRBD2. The trim removed 5 bases at V and 3 bases at J, leaving 6 bases unmatched. The CDR3 is 16 amino acids. Looked up from germline, CDR1 is MDHEN and CDR2 is SYDVKM. The CDR3 loop reads CASSRGLAGANYEQYF. CDR3 nucleotide sequence: TGTGCCAGCAGTCGGGGACTAGCGGGAGCAAACTACGAGCAGTACTTC.